This TCR beta chain was recorded in a study of Graves' ophthalmopathy and Graves' hyperthyroidism. The CDR3 is 14 residues long. CDR1 SGHRS and CDR2 YFSETQ come from the germline V gene. Trimming cost V 0 bases and J 6 bases, with 9 bases left between them. Researchers took RNA transcripts and amplified TCR beta CDR3 regions from them. The workflow started with a first-round RT-PCR run with HTBI primers and then moved on to a second-round multiplex PCR. TCRdb itself ran the multiplex PCR reads through MiXCR, one entry per CDR3 protein. The sample contains around 670,000 distinct CDR3 sequences, about 44% of which appear only once. This clonotype was counted only a few times.

This clonotype was obtained from an adult man with Graves' ophthalmopathy. Sequencing used peripheral blood. The gene calls are TRBV5-1 and TRBJ2-2; D ambiguous. The CDR3 DNA follows: TGCGCCAGCAGCTTGGAGGCTAATTCCGGGGAGCTGTTTTTT. This encodes CASSLEANSGELFF.